The rows below give T cell receptor beta chains drawn from one sample of a study of blood T cell repertoires in COVID-19. Using immunoSEQ multiplex PCR, the repertoire was profiled, and TCRdb retains in-frame clones only, with some absent. The sample holds about 100,000 clones, 80% to 95% seen once. Sample: peripheral blood. These receptors originate from a man between 60 and 75 years old with acute or convalescent COVID-19. Both conserved end residues are part of each CDR3. The D gene is left open where the match is weak. Size is omitted from some rows. Given values are once, few, many or a class for expanded clones.

TRBV24-1	TRBJ2-5	-	-	CATSDLSGPLQETQYF	TGTGCCACCAGTGATTTAAGCGGACCGTTACAGGAGACCCAGTACTTC
TRBV11-3	TRBJ2-6	-	-	CASSLTRAANVLTF	TGTGCCAGCAGCTTGACTAGGGCGGCCAACGTCCTGACTTTC
TRBV3-1/TRBV3-2	TRBJ2-1	-	-	CASSQGGGNEQFF	TGTGCCAGCAGCCAAGGAGGAGGAAATGAGCAGTTCTTC
TRBV4-1	TRBJ1-6	-	once	CASSQPYSPLHF	TGCGCCAGCAGCCAACCCTATTCACCCCTCCACTTT
TRBV6-6	TRBJ2-3	-	-	CASTANRAGADTQYF	TGTGCCAGCACTGCTAACAGGGCAGGCGCAGATACGCAGTATTTT
TRBV18	TRBJ2-6	-	-	CASSQTVSGANVLTF	TGTGCCAGCTCACAGACAGTGTCTGGGGCCAACGTCCTGACTTTC
TRBV12-3/TRBV12-4	TRBJ2-3	TRBD1	-	CASSPDRVPTQYF	TGTGCCAGCAGTCCGGACAGGGTTCCGACGCAGTATTTT
TRBV11-3	TRBJ2-3	-	-	CASSLGSGRRLDGSDTQYF	TGTGCCAGCAGCTTAGGATCAGGGAGAAGACTAGATGGTTCAGATACGCAGTATTTT
TRBV19	TRBJ2-5	-	-	CARPHQGWSETQYF	TGTGCCAGGCCTCATCAGGGGTGGTCAGAGACCCAGTACTTC
TRBV2	TRBJ1-2	-	-	CASSPDSVYGYTF	TGTGCCAGCAGTCCTGACAGCGTCTATGGCTACACCTTC
TRBV2	TRBJ1-5	-	-	CASTQGNQPQHF	TGTGCCAGCACACAGGGCAATCAGCCCCAGCATTTT
TRBV14	TRBJ2-7	TRBD2	-	CASSQAAGGPSEQYF	TGTGCCAGCAGCCAAGCCGCGGGAGGGCCCAGCGAGCAGTACTTC
TRBV3-1/TRBV3-2	TRBJ1-1	TRBD1	-	CASSDRQGRVGFTEAFF	TGTGCCAGCAGCGACAGACAGGGGAGGGTTGGGTTCACTGAAGCTTTCTTT
TRBV5-1	TRBJ1-2	TRBD1	few	CASSLGNGPRGRDYGYTF	TGCGCCAGCAGCTTGGGCAATGGCCCCAGGGGGCGGGACTATGGCTACACCTTC
TRBV27	TRBJ2-3	TRBD2	-	CASSPSFPAGERGTDTQYF	TGTGCCAGCAGTCCCTCTTTCCCTGCGGGAGAGAGGGGCACAGATACGCAGTATTTT
TRBV2	TRBJ2-2	TRBD1	-	CASWDRANTGELFF	TGTGCCAGCTGGGACAGGGCTAACACCGGGGAGCTGTTTTTT
TRBV2	TRBJ2-2	TRBD2	-	CASSPSGRDTGELFF	TGTGCCAGCAGTCCTAGCGGGAGGGACACCGGGGAGCTGTTTTTT
TRBV6-5	TRBJ2-2	TRBD1	once	CASSRTGNTGELFF	TGTGCCAGCAGTCGGACAGGAAACACCGGGGAGCTGTTTTTT
TRBV19	TRBJ1-1	TRBD1	-	CASSALQGGAFF	TGTGCCAGTAGCGCTCTACAGGGGGGAGCTTTCTTT
TRBV20-1	TRBJ2-7	-	-	CSASNPGTYEQYF	TGCAGTGCTAGTAATCCAGGGACCTACGAGCAGTACTTC
TRBV5-1	TRBJ1-4	-	-	CASSQNRAERDNEKLFF	TGCGCCAGCAGCCAGAACAGGGCCGAGAGAGATAATGAAAAACTGTTTTTT
TRBV6-5	TRBJ2-7	-	-	CASSTDVRSSYEQYF	TGTGCCAGCAGCACCGATGTTAGGAGCTCCTACGAGCAGTACTTC
TRBV5-1	TRBJ2-7	TRBD1	-	CASSVGQGSYEQYF	TGCGCCAGCAGCGTCGGACAGGGTAGCTACGAGCAGTACTTC
TRBV10-1	TRBJ2-2	-	once	CASSESGGLPGELFF	TGCGCCAGCAGTGAGTCTGGCGGCCTGCCCGGGGAGCTGTTTTTT
TRBV6-5	TRBJ2-1	TRBD2	-	CASKWGGSTYNEQFF	TGTGCCAGCAAGTGGGGAGGGTCGACCTACAATGAGCAGTTCTTC
TRBV5-1	TRBJ2-1	TRBD2	-	CASSSPGTSVNEQFF	TGCGCCAGCAGCTCCCCCGGGACTAGCGTCAATGAGCAGTTCTTC
TRBV20-1	TRBJ2-7	TRBD2	-	CSATEREGHEQYF	TGCAGTGCTACTGAGCGGGAGGGCCACGAGCAGTACTTC
TRBV24-1	TRBJ2-1	-	-	CATSDSQPTGLHNEQFF	TGTGCCACCAGTGATTCCCAACCTACTGGGCTACATAATGAGCAGTTCTTC
TRBV5-1	TRBJ2-2	TRBD2	-	CASSLGPGLAGGRNTGELFF	TGCGCCAGCAGCTTGGGACCGGGACTAGCGGGAGGGAGGAACACCGGGGAGCTGTTTTTT
TRBV28	TRBJ2-7	TRBD2	-	CASSPPGLESYEQYF	TGTGCCAGCAGCCCCCCGGGACTAGAATCCTACGAGCAGTACTTC
TRBV29-1	TRBJ1-2	TRBD1	few	CSVDSGQGRDYGYTF	TGCAGCGTTGATTCGGGACAGGGTCGAGACTATGGCTACACCTTC
TRBV7-9	TRBJ1-2	-	-	CASSLAGDLLYGYTF	TGTGCCAGCAGCTTAGCAGGGGATCTTCTCTATGGCTACACCTTC
TRBV6-4	TRBJ1-1	-	-	CASSRRGGGEAFF	TGTGCCAGCAGTAGAAGGGGCGGGGGTGAAGCTTTCTTT
TRBV24-1	TRBJ2-5	-	-	CATSDYRVAETQYF	TGTGCCACCAGTGATTACAGGGTGGCGGAGACCCAGTACTTC
TRBV18	TRBJ1-1	TRBD1	-	CASSSDRVNTEAFF	TGTGCCAGCTCATCCGACAGGGTTAACACTGAAGCTTTCTTT
TRBV6-5	TRBJ1-1	-	-	CASSLGQTPFF	TGTGCCAGCAGCCTCGGACAGACCCCCTTCTTT
TRBV7-2	TRBJ1-1	-	-	CASSLVLGSSTEAFF	TGTGCCAGCAGCTTAGTCCTGGGCTCGAGCACTGAAGCTTTCTTT
TRBV27	TRBJ1-2	TRBD1	once	CASGTGVYGYTF	TGTGCCAGCGGGACAGGGGTCTATGGCTACACCTTC
TRBV29-1	TRBJ1-4	-	-	CSVQYRATNEKLFF	TGCAGCGTTCAATACAGGGCAACTAATGAAAAACTGTTTTTT
TRBV7-6	TRBJ2-2	-	-	CASSLAFTFFGELFF	TGTGCCAGCAGCTTAGCTTTCACTTTCTTCGGGGAGCTGTTTTTT
TRBV6-4	TRBJ2-3	-	-	CASSATGVATDTQYF	TGTGCCAGCAGTGCTACGGGAGTGGCCACAGATACGCAGTATTTT
TRBV7-8	TRBJ2-5	-	-	CASSFTTPRLQGTQYF	TGTGCCAGCAGCTTCACGACACCCAGGCTTCAAGGGACCCAGTACTTC
TRBV2	TRBJ2-3	-	-	CASSEAARTSFSTDTQYF	TGTGCCAGCAGTGAAGCCGCCAGGACTTCCTTTAGCACAGATACGCAGTATTTT
TRBV27	TRBJ1-5	-	-	CASSDRGGRQPQHF	TGTGCCAGCAGTGACAGAGGGGGTAGACAGCCCCAGCATTTT
TRBV6-1	TRBJ2-3	TRBD2	once	CASSESSGGGTDTQYF	TGTGCCAGCAGTGAATCTAGCGGGGGGGGCACAGATACGCAGTATTTT
TRBV5-4	TRBJ2-1	TRBD2	-	CASSKPGTRSGSEQFF	TGTGCCAGCAGCAAACCCGGGACTAGATCTGGGTCTGAGCAGTTCTTC
TRBV10-1	TRBJ2-7	-	-	CASSESGLAWKQYF	TGCGCCAGCAGTGAGAGCGGACTGGCTTGGAAGCAGTACTTC
TRBV7-9	TRBJ2-5	TRBD2	-	CASSLQLAGQETQYF	TGTGCCAGCAGCTTACAACTAGCGGGACAAGAGACCCAGTACTTC
TRBV9	TRBJ1-1	-	once	CASSAGAFMNTEAFF	TGTGCCAGCAGCGCGGGAGCATTCATGAACACTGAAGCTTTCTTT
TRBV6-5	TRBJ1-2	-	-	CASSKGDPGGYTF	TGTGCCAGCAGCAAAGGGGATCCCGGGGGCTACACCTTC